The rows below give T cell receptor beta chains drawn from one sample of a study of T cells in Graves' hyperthyroidism and ophthalmopathy. TCRdb processed the multiplex PCR reads anew with MiXCR; each CDR3 protein has one entry. Of about 400,000 distinct CDR3 sequences listed, about 15% are singletons. Sequenced material: blood. All receptors derive from a man between 18 and 29 years old with Graves' ophthalmopathy. Each CDR3 is given with its conserved first and last residue. The D gene is left open where the match is weak. Not every row has a clone size; where given, it reads once, few, many or a size class.

J: TRBJ2-1; size: many; V: TRBV29-1; D: NA; DNA: TGCAGCGTTGCCAGGGTTGATGAGCAGTTCTTC; CDR3: CSVARVDEQFF
J: TRBJ2-7; size: NA; V: TRBV6-5; D: TRBD2; DNA: TGTGCCAGCAGTCCCACCGGCAGCGGGGCCACCTACGAGCAGTACTTC; CDR3: CASSPTGSGATYEQYF
J: TRBJ2-6; size: few; V: TRBV24-1; D: NA; DNA: TGTGCCTCGGGGTCTGGGGCCAACGTCCTGACTTTC; CDR3: CASGSGANVLTF
J: TRBJ1-1; size: many; V: TRBV6-1; D: NA; DNA: TGTGCCACCGCCGCTGGGTCGAACACTGAAGCTTTCTTT; CDR3: CATAAGSNTEAFF
J: TRBJ1-2; size: many; V: TRBV6-5; D: TRBD1; DNA: TGTGCCAGCAGTTACCGACAGGGGATCTATGGCTACACCTTC; CDR3: CASSYRQGIYGYTF
J: TRBJ1-3; size: many; V: TRBV11-2; D: NA; DNA: TGTGCCAGCAGCACGGACAGCTCTGGAAACACCATATATTTT; CDR3: CASSTDSSGNTIYF
J: TRBJ1-1; size: many; V: TRBV12-3/TRBV12-4; D: NA; DNA: TGTGCCAGCAGCCGATACAGGGAAGCTGAAGCTTTCTTT; CDR3: CASSRYREAEAFF
J: TRBJ1-1; size: many; V: TRBV12-3/TRBV12-4; D: NA; DNA: TGTGCCAGCAGCCCGGGACAAGCGGCTTTCTTT; CDR3: CASSPGQAAFF
J: TRBJ2-3; size: NA; V: TRBV5-1; D: NA; DNA: TGCGCCAGCACCCCGGGCTCCCGCACAGATACGCAGTATTTT; CDR3: CASTPGSRTDTQYF
J: TRBJ2-2; size: NA; V: TRBV9; D: NA; DNA: TGTGCCAGCAGCGTAGAAACGGGTACCGGGGAGCTGTTTTTT; CDR3: CASSVETGTGELFF
J: TRBJ1-2; size: NA; V: TRBV19; D: TRBD1; DNA: TGTGCCAGTACTCGGACAGGGGGTCGGTATGGCTACACCTTC; CDR3: CASTRTGGRYGYTF
J: TRBJ2-5; size: many; V: TRBV30; D: NA; DNA: TGTGCCTGGAAGGCGGCGGGCCCAGCAGAGACCCAGTACTTC; CDR3: CAWKAAGPAETQYF
J: TRBJ2-3; size: many; V: TRBV12-3/TRBV12-4; D: TRBD2; DNA: TGTGCCAGCAGCAACCCGACTAGCGGGAAAGATACGCAGTATTTT; CDR3: CASSNPTSGKDTQYF
J: TRBJ2-7; size: NA; V: TRBV10-3; D: TRBD1; DNA: TGTGCCATGCAGACAGGGGAAGGGTACGAGCAGTACTTC; CDR3: CAMQTGEGYEQYF
J: TRBJ2-7; size: NA; V: TRBV20-1; D: TRBD2; DNA: TGCAGCCCAAGGGGCGGAAGCGGGAGGAGCTCCTACGAGCAGTACTTC; CDR3: CSPRGGSGRSSYEQYF
J: TRBJ1-1; size: many; V: TRBV20-1; D: NA; DNA: TGCAGTGCTAGGCCTGCGCGGGGGGCGCTGACTGAAGCTTTCTTT; CDR3: CSARPARGALTEAFF
J: TRBJ2-5; size: few; V: TRBV7-6; D: NA; DNA: TGTGCCAGCAGCCCACCGGGCAGAAAAGAGACCCAGTACTTC; CDR3: CASSPPGRKETQYF
J: TRBJ2-7; size: many; V: TRBV18; D: TRBD1; DNA: TGTGCCAGCTCACCAGTACAGGGGGCGGCCTACGAGCAGTACTTC; CDR3: CASSPVQGAAYEQYF